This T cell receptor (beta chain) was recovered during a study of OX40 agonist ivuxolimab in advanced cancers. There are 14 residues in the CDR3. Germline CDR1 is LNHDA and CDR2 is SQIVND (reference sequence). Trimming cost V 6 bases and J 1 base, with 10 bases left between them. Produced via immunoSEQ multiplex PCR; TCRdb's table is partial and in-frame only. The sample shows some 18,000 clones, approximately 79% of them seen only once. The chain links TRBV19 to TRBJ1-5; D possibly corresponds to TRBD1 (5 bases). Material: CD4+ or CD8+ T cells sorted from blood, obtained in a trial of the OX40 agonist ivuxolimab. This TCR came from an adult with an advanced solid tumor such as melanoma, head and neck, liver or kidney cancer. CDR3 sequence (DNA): TGTGCCAGTAGGAGGGCAGGGAGCAATCAGCCCCAGCATTTT. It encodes CASRRAGSNQPQHF. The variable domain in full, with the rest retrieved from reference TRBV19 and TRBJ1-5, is DGGITQSPKYLFRKEGQNVTLSCEQNLNHDAMYWYRQDPGQGLRLIYYSQIVNDFQKGDIAEGYSVSREKKESFPLTVTSAQKNPTAFYLCASRRAGSNQPQHFGDGTRLSIL.